What follows is one T cell receptor (beta chain) and its context. This sample was taken from a study of blood T cell repertoires in COVID-19. Repertoires were generated with immunoSEQ multiplex PCR, while TCRdb's copy carries only in-frame clones and drops some. Here the sample spans 200,000 to 250,000 clones, 84% being singletons. V gave up 6 bases and J gave up 5 bases; unmatched junction bases: 5. CDR1 is GTSNPN, CDR2 SVGIG, per germline (reference sequence). There are 13 residues in the CDR3. The chain recombines TRBV30 with TRBJ2-2; 8 bases match TRBD2. The source is a young man with active or convalescent COVID-19. Material for sequencing was peripheral blood. CDR3 bases: TGTGCCTGTACGGGAGGGCGGACCGGGGAGCTGTTTTTT. This gives the protein CACTGGRTGELFF.